This T cell receptor beta chain was profiled in a study of T-cell reconstitution after alpha-beta-depleted transplantation in children (dated by TCRdb to about 2016). Regarding the complete study: T-cell immune reconstitution after TCRalphabeta/CD19-depleted allogeneic hematopoietic cell transplantation in children was quantitatively tracked in the study by means of TCR repertoire profiling. Study-wide findings and limitations: The apparently early alphabetaT-cell count recovery about two months after transplant was reportedly dependent on only several hundred rapidly expanded clones derived from non-depleted graft cells. The frequencies of hyperexpanded clones fell over the following months, and after one year, T-cell counts and TCRbeta diversity were mostly attributed to newly produced T cells. In some patients, the high TCRbeta diversity seen at day 60 was put down to recipient T cells and intrathymic progenitors that had survived conditioning.

This clonotype has at least ten counts. Its antigen is currently not known. Base qualities were left out, and no much larger clone turns up one base away. According to the germline V gene, CDR1 reads SGHAT and CDR2 reads FQNNGV. From cysteine to phenylalanine, the CDR3 is 18 amino acids long. Only the CDR3 part of the read is kept: 54 bases, read in frame from the first base. For this chain, trimming is 3 bases at the V end and 5 bases at the J end, and the number of junction bases without a gene match is 14. The treatment or condition label of this sample denotes: allogeneic hematopoietic cell transplantation with graft depleted of TCRalphabeta T cells and CD19 B cells. The transplant recipients were children given TCRalphabeta/CD19-depleted allogeneic hematopoietic cell grafts. The library was made by PCR. The sample was run on an Illumina HiSeq 2500. TCR library preparation used molecular barcoding, with unique molecular identifiers applied to normalize quantification of the TCRbeta repertoire. Using fastp at Q25 and MiXCR, TCRdb reprocessed the public reads and kept productive beta chains. Each CDR3 protein appears once, grouped with its most common genes and DNA. Here the sample has hundreds of thousands of distinct CDR3 sequences; more than 9% occur a single time. The biggest ten clones account for 2% to 2.5% of the sample.

This chain is built from TRBV11-2 and TRBJ2-4; the central 9 bases match TRBD2. The sequence derives from a child aged 2 to 15 with inherited bone marrow failure, due to receive a stem cell transplant. The sample was PBMCs, taken before TCRalphabeta/CD19-depleted stem cell transplant. In nucleotide form, the sequence is TGTGCCAGCAGCTTTCGGACGTATAGCGGGAGTAGACAAAACATTCAGTACTTC. Its translation reads: CASSFRTYSGSRQNIQYF.